The clone carrying this T cell receptor (beta chain) was seen a handful of times. Antigen: not known. Recently diagnosed hyperthyroidism of less than 2 months' duration affected patients aged 18 to 65. PBMCs were sourced from roughly 9.7 ml fresh peripheral blood. RNA transcripts gave rise to amplified TCR beta CDR3 regions. HTBI primers were used for first-round RT-PCR of the TCR CDR3. TCRdb reprocessed the multiplex PCR reads with MiXCR, giving one entry per CDR3 protein. The profile covers approximately 720,000 distinct CDR3 sequences, with about 17% appearing a single time and 16% taken by the ten largest. The record originates from a study of T cells in Graves' hyperthyroidism and ophthalmopathy. Germline lookup yields CDR1 SGDLS and CDR2 YYNGEE. The CDR3 sequence is 14 residues long. V gave up 0 bases and J gave up 4 bases, with 8 bases separating them. The study's findings and limits: Ophthalmopathy was separated from stable hyperthyroidism by a 13 V-J model.

The sequenced sample consisted of blood. This clonotype was obtained from a woman in her 50s with Graves' hyperthyroidism that later progressed to Graves' ophthalmopathy. The V and J genes are TRBV9 and TRBJ1-5; TRBD1 is a possible D gene (6 bases). The CDR3, as DNA: TGTGCCAGCAGCGTAGAGGACAGTAATCAGCCCCAGCATTTT. Its translation is CASSVEDSNQPQHF.